A selection of T cell receptor beta chains follows, all from one sample in a study of blood T cell repertoires in COVID-19. TCRdb keeps only in-frame clones here, not all; method: immunoSEQ multiplex PCR. Here the sample spans fewer than 200,000 clones, roughly 86% being singletons. The sequencing input was peripheral blood. Receptor source: a man between 40 and 49 years old with active or convalescent COVID-19. Both conserved end residues are part of each CDR3. D genes are given only for firm matches. Some rows have no size entry. The others give once, few or many, or a class for an expanded clone.

V	D	J	size	CDR3	DNA
TRBV5-4	TRBD1	TRBJ2-5	.	CASSPPGQTETQYF	TGTGCCAGCAGCCCCCCGGGACAGACGGAGACCCAGTACTTC
TRBV2	.	TRBJ1-1	.	CASGWNRQNTEAFF	TGTGCCAGCGGTTGGAACAGGCAGAACACTGAAGCTTTCTTT
TRBV29-1	.	TRBJ1-1	few	CSVGEPMNTEAFF	TGCAGCGTTGGGGAGCCGATGAACACTGAAGCTTTCTTT
TRBV10-3	.	TRBJ2-3	few	CAISEGLQGRSTDTQYF	TGTGCCATCAGTGAGGGTCTGCAGGGGCGGAGCACAGATACGCAGTATTTT
TRBV2	.	TRBJ2-2	.	CASRSNWNTGELFF	TGTGCCAGCCGGTCGAACTGGAACACCGGGGAGCTGTTTTTT
TRBV29-1	TRBD1	TRBJ2-3	.	CSGGTGTTDTQYF	TGCAGCGGAGGGACAGGGACTACAGATACGCAGTATTTT
TRBV7-2	TRBD1	TRBJ1-1	few	CASSLGGQGETEAFF	TGTGCCAGCAGCTTAGGTGGACAGGGGGAGACTGAAGCTTTCTTT
TRBV4-3	TRBD2	TRBJ2-1	.	CASICGGGFF	TGCGCCAGCATCTGCGGGGGGGGGTTCTTC
TRBV27	.	TRBJ1-2	.	CASRWGGNYGYTF	TGTGCCAGCAGATGGGGCGGAAACTATGGCTACACCTTC
TRBV28	TRBD1	TRBJ1-5	.	CASSQQGSNQPQHF	TGTGCCAGCAGTCAACAGGGGAGTAATCAGCCCCAGCATTTT
TRBV11-2	TRBD1	TRBJ2-7	.	CASSARDRGNYEQYF	TGTGCCAGCAGCGCGCGGGACAGGGGGAACTACGAGCAGTACTTC
TRBV5-1	TRBD1	TRBJ2-5	.	CASSLTGQGTWETQYF	TGCGCCAGCAGCTTGACCGGACAGGGGACTTGGGAGACCCAGTACTTC
TRBV28	.	TRBJ1-2	.	CATGSYGYTF	TGTGCCACCGGGAGCTATGGCTACACCTTC
TRBV28	TRBD2	TRBJ2-2	.	CASLYSGGAGELFF	TGTGCCAGCCTCTACTCCGGGGGGGCCGGGGAGCTGTTTTTT
TRBV5-1	TRBD1	TRBJ1-1	.	CASSFTGVTEAFF	TGCGCCAGCAGCTTTACAGGGGTCACTGAAGCTTTCTTT
TRBV5-1	TRBD1	TRBJ2-7	.	CASSLAGQTYEQYF	TGCGCCAGCAGCTTGGCGGGACAGACCTACGAGCAGTACTTC